Below are 15 T cell receptor beta chains sequenced from a single sample in a study of cytomegalovirus exposure and HLA in healthy donors. The PCR employed 60 Vbeta primers together with 13 Jbeta primers. Here immunoSEQ multiplex PCR was the method, and the copy in TCRdb shows in-frame clones only, minus some. The data show more than 80,000 clones, with 65% to 80% seen just once and 3.5% to 4% held by the top ten. The specimen sequenced was PBMCs. The receptors here all came from a man aged 55 to 70 in good health and CMV-seronegative.

The chain uses TRBV7-9 and TRBJ1-2; D perhaps matches TRBD1 (6 bases). The germline V gene encodes CDR1 SEHNR and CDR2 FQNEAQ (reference sequence). The ends were cut back, 6 bases at V and 5 bases at J, with 10 bases in the middle. CDR3 length: 12 amino acids. The CDR3 is CASRQGTYGYTF. The CDR3 DNA follows: TGTGCCAGCAGACAGGGTACTTATGGCTACACCTTC.

The chain is built from TRBV19 and TRBJ2-3; 12 bases fit TRBD2. The CDR3 is 16 residues long. Germline CDR1 is LNHDA and CDR2 is SQIVND (reference sequence). V gave up 7 bases and J gave up 0 bases; unmatched junction bases: 5. CDR3 amino acids: CASKLAGGTSTDTQYF. The CDR3 nucleotides read TGTGCCAGTAAACTAGCGGGGGGTACTAGCACAGATACGCAGTATTTT.

V gene TRBV7-2 combines with J gene TRBJ2-7, with 7 positions matching TRBD2. Germline values: CDR1 SGHTA, CDR2 FQGNSA. CDR3 length: 15 amino acids. Trimming cost V 1 base and J 2 bases; bases outside gene matches: 5. In DNA form, the CDR3 reads TGTGCCAGCAGCTTAGGGTATGCGGGGGCCTACGAGCAGTACGTC. The encoded protein is CASSLGYAGAYEQYV.

V gene TRBV7-6 combines with J gene TRBJ2-7; TRBD2 matches 8 bases. Germline V CDR1 and CDR2: SGHVS, FNYEAQ. J was trimmed by 0 bases and V by 5 bases; bases with no gene match: 9. The CDR3 consists of 16 residues. The CDR3 here is CASSRSGGPSSYEQYF. The DNA for the CDR3 is TGTGCCAGCAGCCGAAGCGGGGGCCCCTCCTCCTACGAGCAGTACTTC.

V usage is TRBV5-1 and J usage is TRBJ2-6; 8 bases align to TRBD2. This CDR3 contains 17 residues. V lost 4 bases, J lost 0 bases, and 6 bases stayed unmatched. Germline loops: CDR1 SGHRS, CDR2 YFSETQ. This chain's CDR3 is CASSQRGRDSGANVLTF. The DNA of the CDR3 is TGCGCCAGCAGCCAGCGGGGGCGGGACTCTGGGGCCAACGTCCTGACTTTC.

The V gene is TRBV6-5, the J gene TRBJ2-7; D perhaps matches TRBD2 (6 bases). V was clipped by 5 bases and J by 6 bases, with 20 bases between them. Germline assignment: CDR1 MNHEY and CDR2 SVGAGI. The CDR3 loop spans 15 amino acids. The CDR3: CASSGVAGPYSEQYF. The CDR3 nucleotides are TGTGCCAGCAGTGGGGTTGCGGGACCCTACTCCGAGCAGTACTTC.

The chain joins TRBV7-3 to TRBJ2-3; D is possibly TRBD1 (6 bases). The CDR3 covers 15 residues. V was cut by 5 bases and J by 5 bases, with 17 bases left in between. The germline CDR1 and CDR2 sequences are SGHTA and FQGTGA. CDR3 coding DNA: TGTGCCAGCAGCCCTGTACAGGGAGTTGGAGATACGCAGTATTTT. Protein sequence: CASSPVQGVGDTQYF. The entire variable domain, with the rest obtained from reference TRBV7-3 and TRBJ2-3, is as follows: GAGVSQTPSNKVTEKGKYVELRCDPISGHTALYWYRQSLGQGPEFLIYFQGTGAADDSGLPNDRFFAVRPEGSVSTLKIQRTERGDSAVYLCASSPVQGVGDTQYFGPGTRLTVL.

The J gene is TRBJ2-7, the V gene TRBV2; 8 bases fit TRBD1. The CDR3 has 14 residues. The germline gives CDR1 SNHLY, CDR2 FYNNEI. V shed 4 bases and J 3 bases; nucleotides not matched to a gene: 5. CDR3 in amino acids: CASSGQGSGYEQYV. The DNA of the CDR3 is TGTGCCAGCAGTGGACAGGGGTCTGGCTACGAGCAGTACGTC.

The chain links TRBV7-2 to TRBJ1-2; D gene unclear. This CDR3 has 13 residues. CDR1 and CDR2 (germline): SGHTA, FQGNSA. With 1 base removed from V and 4 bases from J, the gap between germline ends came to 7 bases. The CDR3 reads CASSLDSTYGYTF. CDR3 sequence (DNA): TGTGCCAGCAGCTTAGACAGCACCTATGGCTACACCTTC. The full variable domain, with the rest looked up from reference TRBV7-2 and TRBJ1-2, is GAGVSQSPSNKVTEKGKDVELRCDPISGHTALYWYRQSLGQGLEFLIYFQGNSAPDKSGLPSDRFSAERTGGSVSTLTIQRTQQEDSAVYLCASSLDSTYGYTFGSGTRLTVV.

This clone was seen just once. The chain combines TRBV2 with TRBJ2-3; possible D gene TRBD1, 6 bases. This CDR3 has 15 amino acids. Trimming removed 7 bases from V and 1 base from J, with 15 bases in between. Germline CDR1 and CDR2: SNHLY and FYNNEI. The CDR3 DNA reads TGTGCCAGCACCAACCAGGGGACCCGCACAGATACGCAGTATTTT. It encodes CASTNQGTRTDTQYF.

This sequence joins TRBV5-6 and TRBJ1-5, with D possibly being TRBD1 (6 bases). CDR3 length equals 15 residues. V gave up 1 base and J gave up 4 bases, with 12 bases separating them. Germline CDR1 reads SGHDT; CDR2 reads YYEEEE. The CDR3 DNA follows: TGTGCCAGCAGCTTGTTTGGACAGCTGAATCAGCCCCAGCATTTT. Residues: CASSLFGQLNQPQHF.

This clone has only one observation. The V call is TRBV7-2, the J call TRBJ2-7, with a weak D call TRBD2 (5 bases). Trimming removed 5 bases from V and 0 bases from J, with 8 bases in between. The CDR3 consists of 13 residues. Per the germline V gene, CDR1 is SGHTA and CDR2 is FQGNSA. The DNA of the CDR3 is TGTGCCAGCAGCCCCCGGGGCTCCTACGAGCAGTACTTC. The encoded protein is CASSPRGSYEQYF.

The chain couples TRBV6-6 to TRBJ2-2, with D unclear. This CDR3 has 15 amino acids. Trimming took 1 base from V and 0 from J, leaving 6 bases between them. CDR1 is MNHNY and CDR2 is SVGAGI in the germline V gene (reference sequence). The CDR3 spells CASSYLSANTGELFF. The CDR3 region has the DNA TGTGCCAGCAGTTACTTGTCAGCGAACACCGGGGAGCTGTTTTTT.

The gene calls are TRBV7-9 and TRBJ1-6; TRBD1 matches 7 bases. The CDR3 covers 15 residues. The ends lost 4 bases at V and 5 bases at J; junction bases unmatched: 5. CDR1 SEHNR and CDR2 FQNEAQ come from the germline V gene (reference sequence). CDR3: CASSSLTGDNSPLHF. CDR3 sequence (DNA): TGTGCCAGCAGCTCTCTCACAGGGGATAATTCACCCCTCCACTTT. Combining the CDR3 with reference TRBV7-9 and TRBJ1-6 gives the whole variable domain DTGVSQNPRHKITKRGQNVTFRCDPISEHNRLYWYRQTLGQGPEFLTYFQNEAQLEKSRLLSDRFSAERPKGSFSTLEIQRTEQGDSAMYLCASSSLTGDNSPLHFGNGTRLTVT.

This chain joins TRBV6-1 and TRBJ2-1; perhaps TRBD2 as D (6 bases). V was clipped by 1 base and J by 1 base, with 11 bases between them. The CDR3 is 16 amino acids. Germline V gives CDR1 MNHNS, CDR2 SASEGT. The CDR3 DNA sequence: TGTGCCAGCAGTGAAGGTTGGCGGGGATCCTACAATGAGCAGTTCTTC. Amino acid sequence: CASSEGWRGSYNEQFF.